This TCR beta chain was identified in a study of beta chain features in type 1 diabetes. Only a few counts were recorded for this clone. Its cognate antigen is unknown. Overall study results and limits: Compared to healthy donors, patients appeared to have naive, central memory and Treg TCRB repertoires that were more alike. A moderate, significant TCRB CDR3 shortening appeared in type 1 diabetes across four CD4+ subsets.

Germline V gene sequence: CDR1 SEHNR, CDR2 FQNEAQ (reference sequence). The CDR3 is 15 residues long. V dropped 5 bases and J dropped 3 bases, with 14 bases sitting between them. Expressed TCRB transcripts got sequenced, as all isolated RNA was reverse transcribed. Naive, central memory and regulatory T cell samples averaged about 3.57 million reads. Clones were read by immunoSEQ multiplex PCR, and TCRdb kept only the in-frame ones, dropping some. The data hold hundreds of thousands of clones, with over 12% observed a single time. Once sorted, every population was more than 98% pure. The V gene is TRBV7-9, the J gene TRBJ1-5; D is possibly TRBD1 (6 bases). The clonotype originates from a man aged 18 to 29 with type 1 diabetes. Sequenced sample: naive CD4+ T cells from blood. CDR3 in DNA: TGTGCCAGCAGCCCGACGGGACAAAACAATCAGCCCCAGCATTTT. It specifies CASSPTGQNNQPQHF.